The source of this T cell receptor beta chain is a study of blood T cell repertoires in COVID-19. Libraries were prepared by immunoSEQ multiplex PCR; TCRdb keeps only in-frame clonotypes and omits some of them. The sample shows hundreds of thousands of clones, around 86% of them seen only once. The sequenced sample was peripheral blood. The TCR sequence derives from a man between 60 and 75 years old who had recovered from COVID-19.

This CDR3 is CASSSRQGRIGELFF. CDR3 coding DNA: TGCGCCAGCAGCTCTAGACAGGGTAGAATCGGGGAGCTGTTTTTT. The V and J genes are TRBV5-1 and TRBJ2-2, with TRBD1 matching over 7 bases. Unmatched junction bases numbered 9, after V lost 3 bases and J lost 7 bases. The CDR3 is 15 amino acids. Germline CDR1 is SGHRS and CDR2 is YFSETQ.